A selection of T cell receptor beta chains follows, all from one sample in a study of beta chain features in type 1 diabetes. Some clones are missing from TCRdb's copy, which holds only in-frame ones; the method was immunoSEQ multiplex PCR. The sample lists about 360,000 clones; around 12% were seen once. The specimen was naive CD4+ T cells from blood. The receptors shown here come from a man aged 18 to 30 in good health. Both conserved end residues are part of each CDR3. The D gene is left open where the match is weak. Where a row states a size, it is once, few, many or the class of an expanded clone; other rows omit it.

j_call d_call v_call clone_size cdr3_nt cdr3_aa
TRBJ1-4 NA TRBV9 NA TGTGCCAGCAGCGTAGATATCGGGAAGACTAATGAAAAACTGTTTTTT CASSVDIGKTNEKLFF
TRBJ2-1 TRBD2 TRBV5-4 once TGTGCCAGCAGCTTGGATAGCGGGAGATCCAATGAGCAGTTCTTC CASSLDSGRSNEQFF
TRBJ2-1 NA TRBV9 NA TGTGCCAGCAGCGCCACCCCTCTAGAAGGCGAGCAGTTCTTC CASSATPLEGEQFF
TRBJ2-2 TRBD2 TRBV29-1 NA TGCAGCGTTCTAGCGGGAGTTCATAGTGGGGAGGAGCTGTTTTTT CSVLAGVHSGEELFF
TRBJ2-5 NA TRBV7-3 NA TGTGCCAGCAGCTTACCCCGGGGGAGTAAACAAGAGACCCAGTACTTC CASSLPRGSKQETQYF
TRBJ1-1 TRBD1 TRBV2 NA TGTGCCAGCAGGGGACAGGGAGCTTTCTTT CASRGQGAFF
TRBJ1-2 NA TRBV5-1 NA TGCGCCAGCAGCTTGGCCGTGGGAGGCTATGGCTACACCTTC CASSLAVGGYGYTF
TRBJ2-1 TRBD2 TRBV7-9 NA TGTGCCAGCACCGCGGGACTAGCGGGGGGGTACAATGAGCAGTTCTTC CASTAGLAGGYNEQFF
TRBJ1-2 TRBD1 TRBV28 NA TGTGCCAGCAGTCCCAGGGGGTGGAACTATGGCTACACCTTC CASSPRGWNYGYTF
TRBJ1-4 TRBD1 TRBV6-5 NA TGTGCCAGCAGTTACTCGGGGACAGCTAATGAAAAACTGTTTTTT CASSYSGTANEKLFF
TRBJ2-1 TRBD2 TRBV28 NA TGTGCCAGCAGCCAATCGGGACTAGCGGATTCCTACAATGAGCAGTTCTTC CASSQSGLADSYNEQFF
TRBJ2-5 TRBD1 TRBV6-1 NA TGTGCCACACCTCGAACAGGGGGTATGGAGACCCAGTACTTC CATPRTGGMETQYF
TRBJ1-4 TRBD1 TRBV27 NA TGTGCCAGCAGAAAATTGGGGACAGGGGATGAAAAACTGTTTTTT CASRKLGTGDEKLFF
TRBJ2-5 NA TRBV9 NA TGTGCCAGCAGCGCGGACATCCAAGAGACCCAGTACTTC CASSADIQETQYF
TRBJ1-2 TRBD1 TRBV28 few TGTGCCAGCAGTCCTGCACAGGGGGTCTATGGCTACACCTTC CASSPAQGVYGYTF
TRBJ2-7 TRBD1 TRBV6-5 few TGTGCCAGCAGGGGAACAGGGGGATTCTACGAGCAGTACTTC CASRGTGGFYEQYF
TRBJ2-3 NA TRBV6-1 NA TGTGCCAGCAGTGGAGAAGTTAGCACAGATACGCAGTATTTT CASSGEVSTDTQYF
TRBJ2-2 NA TRBV27 few TGTGCCAGCAGTTTGACAGGACCGAACACCGGGGAGCTGTTTTTT CASSLTGPNTGELFF
TRBJ1-5 NA TRBV7-2 NA TGTGCCAGCAGCCGTTGGACACGCGATCAGCCCCAGCATTTT CASSRWTRDQPQHF
TRBJ2-1 NA TRBV7-3 NA TGTGCCAGCAGCTTATCGCGGAGCTCCTACAATGAGCAGTTCTTC CASSLSRSSYNEQFF
TRBJ2-7 NA TRBV7-2 few TGTGCCAGCAGCCTCGGAGGGGTTGCCTACGAGCAGTACTTC CASSLGGVAYEQYF
TRBJ2-7 TRBD1 TRBV2 few TGTGCCAGCCTGACAGGGAGCTCCTACGAGCAGTACTTC CASLTGSSYEQYF
TRBJ2-2 TRBD1 TRBV10-3 NA TGTGCCATCAGTACGTCGGACAGGGTGGTCACCGGGGAGCTGTTTTTT CAISTSDRVVTGELFF
TRBJ2-7 TRBD1 TRBV25-1 NA TGTGCCAGCAGTGAATACAGGGGGCATTACGAGCAGTACTTC CASSEYRGHYEQYF
TRBJ2-3 NA TRBV15 NA TGTGCCACCAGCAGAGAAGGCGGAATCACAGATACGCAGTATTTT CATSREGGITDTQYF
TRBJ2-3 NA TRBV7-9 few TGTGCCAGCAGCTTCAGTTCCCAGGCCACAGATACGCAGTATTTT CASSFSSQATDTQYF
TRBJ2-1 TRBD2 TRBV14 few TGTGCCAGCAGCCCGGGGGCGGGAGGCTATGAGCAGTTCTTC CASSPGAGGYEQFF
TRBJ2-5 TRBD2 TRBV6-1 few TGTGCCAGCACGCGCAGCGGGGGGGAGGAGACCCAGTACTTC CASTRSGGEETQYF
TRBJ2-7 NA TRBV10-3 few TGTGCCATCAGTGGGACAGGAGGGCCCTACGAGCAGTACTTC CAISGTGGPYEQYF
TRBJ2-5 TRBD2 TRBV5-1 few TGCGCCAGCAGCTTGGCCGGTAGCGGGAAAGAGACCCAGTACTTC CASSLAGSGKETQYF
TRBJ1-1 NA TRBV6-4 few TGTGCCAGCAGTTGGCTTTACCCAGCTTTCTTT CASSWLYPAFF
TRBJ1-2 TRBD1 TRBV18 few TGTGCCAGCTCAGCGACAGGGCTGGGCTATGGCTACACCTTC CASSATGLGYGYTF
TRBJ2-5 TRBD1 TRBV9 few TGTGCCAGCAGCCCCCAGGGACAGTTAACCTCCCAGTACTTC CASSPQGQLTSQYF
TRBJ1-1 TRBD1 TRBV7-9 NA TGTGCCAGCAGGGGGACAGGGTTGAACACTGAAGCTTTCTTT CASRGTGLNTEAFF
TRBJ2-1 TRBD2 TRBV9 NA TGTGCCAGCAGCGTACGGGGGGATGAGCAGTTCTTC CASSVRGDEQFF
TRBJ2-7 TRBD1 TRBV9 few TGTGCCAGCAGCGCCCGACCGGGACAGGGGGTGTACGAGCAGTACTTC CASSARPGQGVYEQYF
TRBJ2-1 TRBD1 TRBV7-7 NA TGTGCTAGCAGCTTAGTTGGGACAGCTGAGCAGTTCTTC CASSLVGTAEQFF
TRBJ1-4 NA TRBV4-2 NA TGTGCCAGCAGCCCGGGTGGATCAAAACTGTTTTTT CASSPGGSKLFF
TRBJ2-7 TRBD1 TRBV2 NA TGTGCCAGCAGGAGACAGGGCGACGAGCAGTACTTC CASRRQGDEQYF
TRBJ1-1 NA TRBV28 few TGTGCCAGCAGTTTAGCGGTCCAGAGAGAAGCTTTCTTT CASSLAVQREAFF
TRBJ2-7 NA TRBV2 NA TGTGCCAGCAGCCAGGACACACCCTACGAGCAGTACTTC CASSQDTPYEQYF
TRBJ2-7 TRBD1 TRBV19 NA TGTGCCAGTAGTTCCCGGACAGGCTACGAGCAGTACTTC CASSSRTGYEQYF
TRBJ2-1 TRBD2 TRBV7-9 few TGTGCCAGCAGCTTGCGGGGGAGCTCCTACAATGAGCAGTTCTTC CASSLRGSSYNEQFF
TRBJ2-3 TRBD2 TRBV7-3 NA TGTGCCAGCAGCTTAAGTGCTTGGACTAGCGCCTTCGGGCAGTATTTT CASSLSAWTSAFGQYF
TRBJ1-1 TRBD1 TRBV18 NA TGTGCCAGCTCACCGGGACAGACGAACACTGAAGCTTTCTTT CASSPGQTNTEAFF
TRBJ1-5 NA TRBV9 few TGTGCCAGCAGCCAAGACGGGGTTAGCAATCAGCCCCAGCATTTT CASSQDGVSNQPQHF
TRBJ2-3 TRBD2 TRBV5-4 few TGTGCCAGCAGCGCCGGGACTAGCGGAAATGTTCGGGCAGATACGCAGTATTTT CASSAGTSGNVRADTQYF
TRBJ2-5 NA TRBV5-6 few TGTGCCAGCAGCTTGCTAGAGACCCAGTACTTC CASSLLETQYF
TRBJ1-2 NA TRBV5-1 few TGCGCCAGCAGCTCCAGGGTTACTAACTATGGCTACACCTTC CASSSRVTNYGYTF
TRBJ2-7 TRBD2 TRBV9 NA TGTGCCAGCAGCGTAGGAACGGGGGGTTCCCACGAGCAGTACTTC CASSVGTGGSHEQYF